These 15 T cell receptor beta chains were sequenced from one sample in a study of naive and memory T cell subsets. Four PCR rounds used nested alpha and beta constant region primers plus the SP2 primer. MiXCR was run by TCRdb on the UMI-ligation and nested PCR reads, yielding one entry per CDR3 protein. This sample has around 35,000 distinct CDR3 sequences, with approximately 11% found just once. Treatment meaning: skin biopsy from PPD injection site in Mantoux-positive individual. An oligonucleotide containing a UMI was ligated to the 3' end of TCR cDNA. Sequences were derived from skin, sampled from a tuberculin skin test site. The source is an adult in good health.

The rearrangement joins TRBV29-1 to TRBJ2-5, with 13 positions matching TRBD2. The junction had 7 bases not matched to a gene; V was cut back by 3 bases and J by 3 bases. CDR3 size: 16 residues. Per the germline V gene, CDR1 is SQVTM and CDR2 is ANQGSEA. CDR3 residues: CSVDPRLAGGKETQYF. The CDR3 region has the DNA TGCAGCGTTGACCCACGACTAGCGGGAGGAAAAGAGACCCAGTACTTC.

This clonotype is categorized as medium-sized (0.01 to 0.1%). The rearrangement links TRBV7-9 to TRBJ2-2; tentatively, D is TRBD2 (6 bases). The CDR3 sequence is 15 residues long. V was trimmed by 5 bases and J by 1 base, leaving 11 bases between them. Germline loops: CDR1 SEHNR, CDR2 FQNEAQ (reference sequence). The CDR3 sequence is CASSPIAVNTGELFF. DNA for the CDR3: TGTGCCAGCAGCCCCATAGCGGTGAACACCGGGGAGCTGTTTTTT.

The rearrangement joins TRBV5-4 to TRBJ2-1; 7 bases line up with TRBD2. The CDR3 spans 15 residues. Germline loops: CDR1 SGHNT, CDR2 YYREEE (reference sequence). The V segment lost 4 bases and the J segment 4 bases; nucleotides outside the gene matches: 8. CDR3 in amino acids: CASSLGGTNYNEQFF. CDR3 nucleotides: TGTGCCAGCAGCCTGGGGGGGACCAATTACAATGAGCAGTTCTTC.

This clonotype was observed many times. V usage is TRBV29-1 and J usage is TRBJ2-7; no clear D. Germline CDR1 reads SQVTM; CDR2 reads ANQGSEA. Trimming cost V 4 bases and J 5 bases, with 12 bases left between them. The CDR3 contains 12 residues. The CDR3 nucleotides are TGCAGCGTTGTTTGGGGTTGGAACGAGCAGTACTTC. This translates into CSVVWGWNEQYF.

As concerns this clonotype: This is likely a read error, given that the CDR3 carries no conserved phenylalanine or tryptophan at its end. The rearrangement links TRBV6-6 to TRBJ1-2; D unresolved. V lost 6 bases, J lost 4 bases, and 12 bases lay in between. The germline V gene encodes CDR1 MNHNY and CDR2 SVGAGI (reference sequence). The CDR3 loop spans 13 amino acids. The CDR3 DNA follows: TGTGCCAGCAGGGACGGAACCATCTATGGCTACACCTTA. This sequence encodes CASRDGTIYGYTL.

The chain couples TRBV6-5 to TRBJ1-1, with D unresolved. The V gene's germline CDR1 is MNHEY and CDR2 SVGAGI. The length of the CDR3 is 14 residues. The V gene lost 0 bases and the J gene lost 3 bases, with 8 bases spanning the gap. The CDR3 loop reads CASSYSWVDTEAFF. In DNA form, the CDR3 reads TGTGCCAGCAGTTACTCGTGGGTGGACACTGAAGCTTTCTTT.

This clonotype came up a few times. The genes are TRBV27 and TRBJ1-1; maybe TRBD1 (6 bases). CDR1 and CDR2 from the germline V gene are MNHEY and SMNVEV (reference sequence). CDR3 length equals 15 residues. Trimming shortened V by 1 base and J by 5 bases, and 14 bases separated the two germline ends. In DNA, the CDR3 is TGTGCCAGCAGTTTATATCGCAGGGGTGATACTGAAGCTTTCTTT. This gives the protein CASSLYRRGDTEAFF.

This clonotype showed up just a few times. V usage is TRBV5-6 and J usage is TRBJ1-5; D is uncertain. Germline V gene sequence: CDR1 SGHDT, CDR2 YYEEEE. This CDR3 region has 16 residues. V lost 1 base to trimming and J lost 2 bases, with 13 bases between them. The CDR3 is CASSLYASWGNQPQHF. The CDR3 coding sequence is TGTGCCAGCAGCTTGTATGCCTCATGGGGCAATCAGCCCCAGCATTTT.

At least ten counts were recorded for this clonotype. The chain uses TRBV27 and TRBJ2-3; D is perhaps TRBD1 (6 bases). Deletions cut 2 bases from V and 5 bases from J, with 8 bases between. This CDR3 has 13 amino acids. Per the germline V gene, CDR1 is MNHEY and CDR2 is SMNVEV (reference sequence). This CDR3 is CASSLQGRDTQYF. The CDR3 nucleotides are TGTGCCAGCAGTTTACAGGGGAGAGATACGCAGTATTTT.

This clonotype was recorded a few times. This chain links TRBV13 with TRBJ2-4, with D perhaps TRBD1 (9 bases). The germline V gene has CDR1 PRHDT and CDR2 FYEKMQ (reference sequence). The CDR3 is 19 residues long. V was shortened by 8 bases and J by 0 bases, with 26 bases between the two germline ends. CDR3 sequence reads: CASRQQGAASGLAKNIQYF. Here the CDR3 DNA reads TGTGCCAGCCGTCAACAGGGGGCGGCTAGCGGGCTAGCCAAAAACATTCAGTACTTC.

The genes are TRBV7-9 and TRBJ1-1; tentatively, D is TRBD1 (6 bases). Germline V gene sequence: CDR1 SEHNR, CDR2 FQNEAQ (reference sequence). V was clipped by 7 bases and J by 7 bases, with 13 bases between them. The CDR3 is 12 amino acids. The CDR3 DNA is TGTGCCAGCAACCTAGGGGGAGGTGAAGCTTTCTTT. Protein: CASNLGGGEAFF.

This clonotype was observed once. The J gene is TRBJ1-1, the V gene TRBV3-2; TRBD1, the table's D call, was not compared with the DNA. TRBV3-2 is a listed pseudogene. The CDR3 loop spans 12 amino acids. The CDR3: CASSLGQGKAFF. CDR3 nucleotides: TGTGCCAGCAGCCTAGGACAGGGAAAAGCTTTCTTT.

V gene TRBV6-5 combines with J gene TRBJ2-7; perhaps TRBD2 as D (5 bases). With 2 bases removed from V and 3 bases from J, the gap between germline ends came to 11 bases. This CDR3 region has 14 residues. Germline V gives CDR1 MNHEY, CDR2 SVGAGI. In nucleotides, the CDR3 is TGTGCCAGCAGTTACGGGCGGGCCGGCTACGAGCAGTACTTC. It is translated as CASSYGRAGYEQYF.

Of note for this clonotype: This could be a read error, since a much larger clone is one nucleotide away. V gene TRBV28 combines with J gene TRBJ2-7; D not resolved. V lost 6 bases and J 5 bases, leaving 11 bases between the germline ends. There are 12 residues in the CDR3. Per germline, CDR1 MDHEN and CDR2 SYDVKM. The CDR3 coding sequence is TGTGCCAGCAGGGATGACAAAAACGAGCAGTACTTC. Protein sequence: CASRDDKNEQYF.

This clonotype was observed at least ten times. V gene TRBV7-3 combines with J gene TRBJ2-2; 10 positions match TRBD1. Looked up from germline, CDR1 is SGHTA and CDR2 is FQGTGA. The CDR3 consists of 15 residues. J was trimmed by 3 bases and V by 5 bases; bases with no gene match: 3. The CDR3 spells CASSPGTGDTGELFF. CDR3 nucleotides: TGTGCCAGCAGCCCCGGGACAGGGGACACCGGGGAGCTGTTTTTT.